This T cell receptor (beta chain) was profiled in a study of CD8 T cells in Susac syndrome. Reverse transcription of about 0.45 to 1 ug RNA used random hexamers. MiXCR was run by TCRdb on the immunoSEQ multiplex PCR reads, yielding one entry per CDR3 protein. The sample yields approximately 200,000 distinct CDR3 sequences, roughly 94% seen once. V lost 3 bases, J lost 4 bases, and 6 bases stayed unmatched. The germline V gene encodes CDR1 SNHLY and CDR2 FYNNEI. The CDR3 totals 14 residues. Specimen: CD4+ T cells from PBMCs. This TCR came from a human donor with multiple sclerosis. V gene TRBV2 combines with J gene TRBJ2-7, with 7 nucleotides matching TRBD1. The CDR3 here is CASSEQGGPYEQYF. The CDR3 nucleotides are TGTGCCAGCAGTGAGCAAGGGGGCCCGTACGAGCAGTACTTC.